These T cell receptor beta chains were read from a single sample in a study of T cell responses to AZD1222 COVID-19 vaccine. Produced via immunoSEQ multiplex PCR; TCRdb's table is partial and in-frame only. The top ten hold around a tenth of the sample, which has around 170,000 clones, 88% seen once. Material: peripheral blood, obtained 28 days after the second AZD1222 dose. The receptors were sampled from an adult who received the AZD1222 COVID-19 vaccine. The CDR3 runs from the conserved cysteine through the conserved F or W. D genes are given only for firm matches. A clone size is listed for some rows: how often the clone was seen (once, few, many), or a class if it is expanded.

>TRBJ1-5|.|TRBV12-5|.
CASSQQRESKQHF
TGTGCTAGCTCTCAGCAAAGGGAGTCGAAACAGCATTTT
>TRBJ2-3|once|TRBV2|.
CASSEAGMYF
TGTGCCAGCAGTGAAGCGGGGATGTATTTT
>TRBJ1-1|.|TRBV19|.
CASSVRGGDTEAFF
TGTGCCAGTAGTGTCAGGGGAGGCGACACTGAAGCTTTCTTT
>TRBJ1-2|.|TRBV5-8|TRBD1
CASSPGTGRFYGYTF
TGTGCCAGCAGCCCCGGGACAGGGCGGTTCTATGGCTACACCTTC
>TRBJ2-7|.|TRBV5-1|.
CASSGSQGLEQYF
TGCGCCAGCAGCGGGTCACAGGGTCTTGAGCAGTACTTC
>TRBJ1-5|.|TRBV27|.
CASSWTGGDQPQHF
TGTGCCAGCAGTTGGACGGGGGGGGATCAGCCCCAGCATTTT
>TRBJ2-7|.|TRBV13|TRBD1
CASSARQGGYEQYF
TGTGCCAGCAGCGCTCGACAGGGGGGGTACGAGCAGTACTTC
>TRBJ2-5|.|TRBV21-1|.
CASSMVLRSGGNKTAQYF
TGTGCCAGCAGCATGGTTCTTAGGAGCGGGGGCAATAAGACGGCCCAGTACTTC
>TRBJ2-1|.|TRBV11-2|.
CASSFERGNEQFF
TGTGCCAGCAGTTTTGAGAGGGGGAATGAGCAGTTCTTC
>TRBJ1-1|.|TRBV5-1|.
CASSLGVGNTEAFF
TGCGCCAGCAGCTTGGGGGTTGGGAACACTGAAGCTTTCTTT
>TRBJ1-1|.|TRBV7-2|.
CASSLTENTEAFF
TGTGCCAGCAGCTTAACCGAAAACACTGAAGCTTTCTTT
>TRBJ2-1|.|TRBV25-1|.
CASTDPEKYNEQFF
TGTGCCAGCACCGACCCGGAGAAATACAATGAGCAGTTCTTC
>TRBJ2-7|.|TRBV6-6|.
CASSLGRSYEQYF
TGTGCCAGCAGTCTGGGTCGATCCTACGAGCAGTACTTC
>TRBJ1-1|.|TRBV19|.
CASSMRRSNTEAFF
TGTGCCAGTAGTATGCGGCGCTCGAACACTGAAGCTTTCTTT
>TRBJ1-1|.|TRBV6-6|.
CASSHTGQHTEAFF
TGTGCCAGCAGTCACACAGGACAGCACACTGAAGCTTTCTTT
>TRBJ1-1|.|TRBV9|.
CASSALTLDTEAFF
TGTGCCAGCAGCGCGTTAACTCTAGACACTGAAGCTTTCTTT
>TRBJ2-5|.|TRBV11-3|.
CASSHDSRRETQYF
TGTGCCAGCAGCCATGACAGTAGACGAGAGACCCAGTACTTC
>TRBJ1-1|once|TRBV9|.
CASSVAHVGSEAFF
TGTGCCAGCAGCGTAGCCCATGTGGGAAGTGAAGCTTTCTTT
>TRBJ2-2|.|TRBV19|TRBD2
CASNLMRGATGELFF
TGTGCCAGTAACCTAATGCGGGGGGCAACCGGGGAGCTGTTTTTT
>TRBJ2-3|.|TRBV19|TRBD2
CASSPRTSGGASDTQYF
TGTGCCAGTAGTCCCCGGACTAGCGGGGGGGCTTCCGATACGCAGTATTTT
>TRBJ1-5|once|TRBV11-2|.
CASSLTDSNQPQHF
TGTGCCAGCAGCTTGACAGATAGCAATCAGCCCCAGCATTTT
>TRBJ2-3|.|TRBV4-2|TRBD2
CASSQGGGGAPGDTQYF
TGTGCCAGCAGCCAAGGGGGCGGGGGGGCACCCGGAGATACGCAGTATTTT
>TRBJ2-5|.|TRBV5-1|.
CASSYPTDSSVETQYF
TGCGCCAGCAGCTACCCAACGGACAGTAGCGTGGAGACCCAGTACTTC
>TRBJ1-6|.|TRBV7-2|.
CASSLTGTQNSPLHF
TGTGCCAGCAGCTTGACCGGGACACAGAATTCACCCCTCCACTTT
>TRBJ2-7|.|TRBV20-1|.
CSATLGLRYF
TGCAGTGCTACATTGGGGCTCCGGTACTTC
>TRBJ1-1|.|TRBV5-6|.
CASSLGRTAPNTEAFF
TGTGCCAGCAGCTTGGGCCGCACAGCTCCGAACACTGAAGCTTTCTTT
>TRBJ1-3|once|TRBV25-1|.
CASSEIRGSGNTIYF
TGTGCCAGCAGTGAAATAAGGGGCTCCGGAAACACCATATATTTT
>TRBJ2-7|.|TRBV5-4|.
CASSPRDESYEQYF
TGTGCCAGCAGCCCCCGGGACGAATCCTACGAGCAGTACTTC
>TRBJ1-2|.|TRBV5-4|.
CASSPDRSYGYTF
TGTGCCAGCAGCCCCGACAGGAGCTATGGCTACACCTTC
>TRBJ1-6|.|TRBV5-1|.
CASRIVSGQRYNSPLHF
TGCGCCAGCAGAATCGTTTCCGGACAGAGATATAATTCACCCCTCCACTTT
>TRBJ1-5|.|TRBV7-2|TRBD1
CASSLETGRPQHF
TGTGCCAGCAGCTTAGAGACAGGGCGGCCCCAGCATTTT
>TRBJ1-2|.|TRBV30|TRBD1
CAWSHQGQAYGYTF
TGTGCCTGGAGTCATCAGGGACAGGCCTATGGCTACACCTTC
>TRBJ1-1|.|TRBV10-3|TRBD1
CAIGETGATEAFF
TGTGCCATCGGAGAGACAGGGGCCACTGAAGCTTTCTTT
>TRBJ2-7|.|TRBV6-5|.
CASCIRDSSYEQYF
TGTGCCAGCTGCATTAGGGACTCATCCTACGAGCAGTACTTC
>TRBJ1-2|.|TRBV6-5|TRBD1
CASSPRTGGWQGYTF
TGTGCCAGCAGTCCGCGGACAGGGGGCTGGCAAGGCTACACCTTC
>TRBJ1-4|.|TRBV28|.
CASSDQGRKLFF
TGTGCCAGCAGTGACCAGGGGAGGAAACTGTTTTTT
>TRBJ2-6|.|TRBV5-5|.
CASSLEGGIGANVLTF
TGTGCCAGCAGCTTGGAGGGAGGTATCGGGGCCAACGTCCTGACTTTC
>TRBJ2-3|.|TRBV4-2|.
CASSQDDGRGPDTQYF
TGTGCCAGCAGCCAAGATGATGGTAGGGGCCCAGATACGCAGTATTTT
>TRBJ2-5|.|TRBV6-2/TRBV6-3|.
CASSSVYRETQYF
TGTGCCAGCAGTTCAGTCTATCGAGAGACCCAGTACTTC
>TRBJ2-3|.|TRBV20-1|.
CSASNRGAKADTQYF
TGCAGTGCTAGTAATCGGGGGGCCAAGGCAGATACGCAGTATTTT
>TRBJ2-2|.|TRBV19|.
CASTEERNTGELFF
TGTGCCAGTACCGAGGAGCGGAACACCGGGGAGCTGTTTTTT
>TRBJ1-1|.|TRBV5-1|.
CASSFASGNTEAFF
TGCGCCAGCAGCTTTGCATCTGGGAACACTGAAGCTTTCTTT
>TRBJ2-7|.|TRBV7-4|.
CASRPFQTSSYEQYF
TGTGCCAGCAGACCCTTCCAGACGAGCTCCTACGAGCAGTACTTC
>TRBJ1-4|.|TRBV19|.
CASSRQTNEKLFF
TGTGCCAGTAGTCGACAGACTAATGAAAAACTGTTTTTT
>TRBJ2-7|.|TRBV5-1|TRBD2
CASSPSGGYEQYF
TGCGCCAGCAGCCCTAGCGGGGGCTACGAGCAGTACTTC
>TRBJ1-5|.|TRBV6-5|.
CASSYSGRNQPQHF
TGTGCCAGCAGTTACTCGGGGCGAAATCAGCCACAGCATTTT
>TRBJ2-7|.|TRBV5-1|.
CASSFRDRSYEQYF
TGCGCCAGCAGCTTCCGGGACCGCTCCTACGAGCAGTACTTC